This TCR beta chain was sequenced for a study of control samples from healthy donors and cancer patients. The CDR3 is made up of 14 amino acids. Germline lookup yields CDR1 KGHDR and CDR2 SFDVKD. Trimming shortened V by 4 bases and J by 4 bases, and 9 bases separated the two germline ends. Here immunoSEQ multiplex PCR was the method, and the copy in TCRdb shows in-frame clones only, minus some. The sample includes some 87,000 clones, 90% to 95% seen only once; the top ten take around 16%. The material sequenced was blood. The V call is TRBV24-1, the J call TRBJ2-2; unclear D gene. This clonotype was sampled from a man aged 25-45 years in good health. CDR3 sequence: CATSERPFTGELFF. The CDR3 DNA sequence: TGTGCCACCAGTGAGAGGCCCTTCACCGGGGAGCTGTTTTTT.